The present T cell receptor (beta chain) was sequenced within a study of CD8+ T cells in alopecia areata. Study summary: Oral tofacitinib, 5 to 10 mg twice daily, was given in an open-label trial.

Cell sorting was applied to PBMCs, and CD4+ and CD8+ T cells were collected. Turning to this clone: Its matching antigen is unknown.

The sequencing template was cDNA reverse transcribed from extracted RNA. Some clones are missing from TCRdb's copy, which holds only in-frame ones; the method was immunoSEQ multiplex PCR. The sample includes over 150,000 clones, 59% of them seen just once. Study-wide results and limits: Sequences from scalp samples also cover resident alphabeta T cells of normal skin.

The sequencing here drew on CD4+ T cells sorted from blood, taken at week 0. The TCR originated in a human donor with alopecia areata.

Written as DNA, the CDR3 is TGTGCCACCAGCGAGCGGGGGTTCGAGACCCAGTACTTC. This encodes CATSERGFETQYF. The chain recombines TRBV15 with TRBJ2-5, with 8 bases aligning to TRBD2. The CDR3 contains 13 residues. J was trimmed by 5 bases and V by 5 bases; bases with no gene match: 4. From germline, CDR1 is LNHNV and CDR2 YYDKDF (reference sequence).